This T cell receptor (beta chain) was captured by sequencing in a study of shared clonotypes between healthy human individuals. Study context: Donors, aged 18 to 49, were a couple of women and a few men. General observations from the study: Since donors were few, the genetic and exposure-history diversity represented was limited. It was only blood that was sampled, and tissue repertoires likely differ.

On this clone itself: Its specificity is not known.

The CDR3 spans 15 residues. V lost 5 bases and J lost 3, with 14 bases in between. Per the germline V gene, CDR1 is SGHNT and CDR2 is YENEEA. Study processing details: Junction-only sequences without quality scores came from ImmunoSEQ, so filtering differed. Sequencing was performed with immunoSEQ multiplex PCR; in TCRdb, only in-frame clones are kept and a portion is missing. V and J calls and clone size are those listed in that table; D and trimming were worked out from the DNA. The table has around 700,000 clones, around two thirds seen once. The J gene is TRBJ2-1, the V gene TRBV11-3; weak D call: TRBD1 (5 bases). This TCR was recovered from a woman aged 25 to 39 in good health. Sample: memory CD4+ T cells sorted from blood. Subset given: CD45RA-negative fraction. The CDR3 region is CASSPRGGFYNEQFF. The CDR3, as DNA: TGTGCCAGCAGCCCAAGGGGCGGTTTCTACAATGAGCAGTTCTTC.